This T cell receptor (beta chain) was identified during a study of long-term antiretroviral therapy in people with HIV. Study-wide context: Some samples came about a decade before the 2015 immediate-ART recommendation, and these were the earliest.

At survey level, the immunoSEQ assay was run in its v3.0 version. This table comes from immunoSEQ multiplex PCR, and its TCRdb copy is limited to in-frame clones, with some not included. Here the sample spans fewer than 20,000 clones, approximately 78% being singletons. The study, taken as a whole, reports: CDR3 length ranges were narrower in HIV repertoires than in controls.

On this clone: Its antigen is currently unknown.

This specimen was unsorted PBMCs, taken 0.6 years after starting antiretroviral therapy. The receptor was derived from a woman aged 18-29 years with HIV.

The chain's CDR3 is CASSLDGPLSEQYF. CDR3 bases: TGTGCCAGCAGCTTAGATGGCCCCCTTTCCGAGCAGTACTTC. This chain links TRBV11-2 with TRBJ2-7, with no clear D. Germline-derived CDR1 and CDR2 are SGHAT and FQNNGV. Trimming left V 0 bases short and J 6 bases short, with 12 bases between. CDR3 length: 14 residues.